This is a list of T cell receptor beta chains from one sample in a study of blood T cell repertoires in COVID-19. Sequencing was performed with immunoSEQ multiplex PCR; in TCRdb, only in-frame clones are kept and a portion is missing. The data contain 300,000 to 350,000 clones, approximately 86% of them seen just once; the ten biggest clones take up 3.5% to 4.5%. Source material: PBMCs or T cells enriched from blood (not recorded which). The receptors were gathered from a woman in her forties with acute COVID-19. Each CDR3 is given with its conserved first and last residue. D genes are given only for firm matches. A clone size is listed for some rows: how often the clone was seen (once, few, many), or a class if it is expanded.

d_gene | j_gene | v_gene | abundance | CDR3nt | CDR3aa
TRBD2 | TRBJ2-3 | TRBV25-1 | NA | TGTGCCAGCAGTGAGGGTAGACTAGCGGGGTCCCCAGATACGCAGTATTTT | CASSEGRLAGSPDTQYF
TRBD1 | TRBJ1-2 | TRBV4-1 | few | TGCGCCAGCAGCCAACCTAGGACAGGTACTAAGGATGGCTACACCTTC | CASSQPRTGTKDGYTF
NA | TRBJ1-1 | TRBV18 | NA | TGTGCCAGCTCACCAAAGGGAGGAACGAACACTGAAGCTTTCTTT | CASSPKGGTNTEAFF
TRBD2 | TRBJ2-3 | TRBV28 | NA | TGTGCCAGCAAAATAGCGGGAGCCACAGATACGCAGTATTTT | CASKIAGATDTQYF
NA | TRBJ1-3 | TRBV14 | NA | TGTGCCAGCAGCCAAGCCGGGGGGAGAGGAAACACCATATATTTT | CASSQAGGRGNTIYF
NA | TRBJ2-7 | TRBV3-1/TRBV3-2 | NA | TGTGCCAGCAGCCTCACGGGGAACCCTCCCTACGAGCAGTACTTC | CASSLTGNPPYEQYF
NA | TRBJ1-6 | TRBV27 | few | TGTGCCAGCAGTCTACAGGCGAACTCCTATAATTCACCCCTCCACTTT | CASSLQANSYNSPLHF
NA | TRBJ1-1 | TRBV6-5 | NA | TGTGCCAGCTCAAGGGGTTTCACTGAAGCTTTCTTT | CASSRGFTEAFF
NA | TRBJ1-1 | TRBV12-3/TRBV12-4 | NA | TGTGCCAGCAGTTTAGAGCTGGGTCCGACTTTT | CASSLELGPTF
TRBD1 | TRBJ1-4 | TRBV6-2/TRBV6-3 | NA | TGTGCCAGCAGTTCCCCCCCCGGGACAGGGAGGGGGAGTGAAAAACTGTTTTTT | CASSSPPGTGRGSEKLFF
TRBD1 | TRBJ2-5 | TRBV24-1 | few | TGTGCCACCATTGATGGGACAGACTCCCAAGAGACCCAGTACTTC | CATIDGTDSQETQYF
TRBD1 | TRBJ1-2 | TRBV4-3 | NA | TGCGCCAGCAGCCAAGGAGTGCAGGGGGACTATGGCTACACCTTC | CASSQGVQGDYGYTF
TRBD1 | TRBJ1-1 | TRBV11-2 | NA | TGTGCCAGCAGCTTAACAGGGGGCCGGATGAACACTGAAGCTTTCTTT | CASSLTGGRMNTEAFF
TRBD2 | TRBJ2-7 | TRBV9 | NA | TGTGCCAGCAGCGTAGTACCCCCCGGCGGGAGGGGCCCTCGGGGGCCCTACGAGCAGTACTTC | CASSVVPPGGRGPRGPYEQYF
NA | TRBJ1-1 | TRBV15 | NA | TGTGCCACCAGCAGGGTCTCCAGGGATAACACTGAAGCTTTCTTT | CATSRVSRDNTEAFF
TRBD1 | TRBJ1-5 | TRBV19 | NA | TGTGCCAGTAGTCCATACACGGACAGGGTCAATCAGCCCCAGCATTTT | CASSPYTDRVNQPQHF